This record covers a single T cell receptor (beta chain). In its sample, this clonotype was seen a few times. Its antigen is currently not known. The input lacks base qualities; no much larger clone sits a single base away. Receptor libraries were prepared by 5' RACE. The sequencing machine was an Illumina HiSeq 2500. The second PCR ran for about 6 to 11 cycles and used a J-beta primer mix along with a sample-barcoded 5' primer. A unique molecular identifier was introduced onto each TCR beta cDNA molecule by a template-switch 5' adaptor carrying 12 random nucleotides. Each sample yielded at least 2.5 million CDR3-containing paired-end reads. First-strand cDNA was synthesized from all RNA with the Mint cDNA synthesis kit, primed by a TRBC-specific oligonucleotide. All cDNA was treated with uracil-DNA glycosylase and then went through a first 18-cycle PCR with the universal primers M1SS and BC2_uni_R. The published analysis was carried out like this. Normalization of each sample was performed by random selection of 1 million high-quality reads, each carrying a distinct molecular identifier. Reads sharing molecular identifiers were discarded rather than binned into consensus sequences. MiTCR, with a Q25 quality threshold and the strictest error-elimination algorithm, was used for CDR3 identification, clonotype clustering and error correction. A nonparametric unseen species model using Euler transformation provided a lower-bound estimate of total TCR beta diversity. TCRdb handled the public reads itself, with Q25 trimming in fastp and clone calling in MiXCR, and kept productive beta chains. For every CDR3 protein sequence, its rows merge into one entry that carries the most common genes and DNA. These V and J calls are TCRdb output, not the study's own analysis. Here the sample has about 1,400,000 distinct CDR3 sequences; 42% occur a single time. The ten top clones hold approximately 7.9% of the sample.

The roughly 39 donors, aged 6 to 90 years, were systemically healthy Caucasian individuals from Russia. Each donor gave 8 to 10 milliliters of peripheral blood, collected into EDTA-treated Vacutainer tubes. Ficoll-Paque density-gradient centrifugation was used to isolate PBMCs, with at least 6 million obtained per sample. Total RNA was extracted from PBMCs with Trizol reagent, with at least 6 micrograms obtained per sample. Naive CD45RAhigh/CD27high T cell percentages were measured by flow cytometry on a PBMC aliquot from every donor. The data stem from a study of blood T cells in healthy people across ages (dated by TCRdb to between 2014 and 2017). The study in broad terms: Template switching captured roughly one uniquely barcoded TCR beta cDNA molecule per two T cells in model experiments. The study measured age-related changes in TCR beta repertoire diversity using deep sequencing normalized with unique cDNA molecular identifiers. The donors were divided into four age groups: young (average roughly 17 years), middle-aged (about 39), aged (approximately 62) and long-lived (nearly 85). Donors of different ages were randomly distributed across sequencing lanes to avoid experimental bias. Using the same blood draw, the study looked at two additional independent replicas of 1 million unique cDNA reads for two donors, one aged 18 to 30 and the other aged 80 or older.

General study outcomes and caveats: Total diversity estimates from one million sequenced T cells were considered lower bounds and underestimates. The CMV infection status of donors was not known, potentially confounding age-related changes in expanded clonotypes. Conclusive comparison of naive and antigen-experienced compartments was prevented by the profiling of bulk unsorted PBMCs. As age increased, observed TCR beta diversity per million T cells dropped in a roughly linear way, and a significant reduction was already evident by age 40. Compared with the aged group, the long-lived group had more naive CD4+ T cells, fewer expanded clones and increased TCR diversity, suggesting age selection. Observed TCR beta diversity correlated strongly with the percentage of naive T cells measured by flow cytometry.

V is cut by 0 bases and J by 0 bases, and the space between the germline ends is 15 bases. CDR1 and CDR2, looked up from the germline V gene, are KGHSH and LQKENI. The CDR3, from cysteine to phenylalanine, totals 19 residues. Only the CDR3 part of the read is kept: 57 bases, read in frame from the first base. The receptor's source is a woman under 30 in good health. The rearrangement joined TRBV18 to TRBJ2-6; TRBD2 is possibly the D segment (6 matching bases). The sequenced sample consisted of blood. The sequenced DNA: TGTGCCAGCTCACCACCATTAGGAGGGGTCGTCTCTGGGGCCAACGTCCTGACTTTC. Its protein reads: CASSPPLGGVVSGANVLTF.